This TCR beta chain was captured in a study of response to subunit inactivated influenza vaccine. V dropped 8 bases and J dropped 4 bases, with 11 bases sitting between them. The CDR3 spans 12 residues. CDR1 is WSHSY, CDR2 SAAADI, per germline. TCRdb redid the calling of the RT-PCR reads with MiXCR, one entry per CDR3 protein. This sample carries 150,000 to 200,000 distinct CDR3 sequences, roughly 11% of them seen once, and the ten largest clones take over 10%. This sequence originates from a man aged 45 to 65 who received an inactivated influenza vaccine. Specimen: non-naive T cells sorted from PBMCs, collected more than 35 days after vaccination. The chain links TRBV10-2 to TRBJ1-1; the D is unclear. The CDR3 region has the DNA TGCGCCAGCGGGCTGCGGGTCACTGAAGCTTTCTTT. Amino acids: CASGLRVTEAFF.